These 31 T cell receptor beta chains came from one sample sequenced in a study of blood T cell repertoires in COVID-19. The table came from immunoSEQ multiplex PCR; TCRdb's copy has only in-frame clones and leaves some out. The repertoire holds a few hundred thousand clones, around 84% seen once, with 4.2% in the top ten. What was sequenced was peripheral blood. These receptors all come from a man in his sixties with acute or convalescent COVID-19.

To note about this clone: This CDR3 is also generated by other DNA sequences in the sample. The gene calls are TRBV5-1 and TRBJ2-7; TRBD1 agrees at 10 bases. The junction had 2 bases not matched to a gene; V was cut back by 0 bases and J by 5 bases. Germline V gene lookup returns CDR1 SGHRS and CDR2 YFSETQ. The CDR3 spans 14 residues. The CDR3 is CASSLGQGADEQYF. CDR3 nucleotides: TGCGCCAGCAGCTTGGGACAGGGGGCAGACGAGCAGTACTTC.

The chain couples TRBV25-1 to TRBJ2-6; D not certain. Trimming pared 7 bases from V and 4 bases from J, leaving 11 bases between. The CDR3 length is 14 residues. The germline V gene encodes CDR1 MGHDK and CDR2 SYGVNS. As DNA, the CDR3 is TGTGCCAGCACCAAACCCGGGGGGGCCAACGTCCTGACTTTC. This translates into CASTKPGGANVLTF.

The chain employs TRBV11-2 and TRBJ2-7; D perhaps matches TRBD1 (6 bases). The length of the CDR3 is 13 residues. Germline values: CDR1 SGHAT, CDR2 FQNNGV. The V and J ends lost 8 bases and 3 bases respectively, with 14 bases between them. The CDR3: CASCGSGDYEQYF. The DNA for the CDR3 is TGTGCCAGCTGCGGCTCAGGGGACTACGAGCAGTACTTC.

This sequence joins TRBV7-9 and TRBJ2-3; D is ambiguous. V was shortened by 2 bases and J by 3 bases, with 9 bases between the two germline ends. CDR3 length: 14 amino acids. Germline V gives CDR1 SEHNR, CDR2 FQNEAQ (reference sequence). CDR3 bases: TGTGCCAGCAGCTTAAGTTTTCGGACAGATACGCAGTATTTT. It codes for CASSLSFRTDTQYF.

The chain couples TRBV25-1 to TRBJ2-2; 12 bases are a match to TRBD1. V was pared by 8 bases and J by 6 bases, with 10 bases of the junction left unmatched. CDR3 length equals 16 residues. Germline loops: CDR1 MGHDK, CDR2 SYGVNS. CDR3 residues: CASGWDRGHFAGELFF. The CDR3 nucleotides read TGTGCCAGCGGATGGGACAGGGGGCATTTTGCCGGGGAGCTGTTTTTT.

This chain uses TRBV7-3 with TRBJ1-1, with D possibly being TRBD1 (6 bases). This CDR3 comprises 14 residues. Trimming left V 5 bases short and J 3 bases short, with 13 bases between. Germline V gene sequence: CDR1 SGHTA, CDR2 FQGTGA. The CDR3 coding sequence is TGTGCCAGCAGCCCCACAGGGAGGGACACTGAAGCTTTCTTT. This translates into CASSPTGRDTEAFF. Using reference TRBV7-3 and TRBJ1-1 for the parts outside the CDR3, the full variable domain is GAGVSQTPSNKVTEKGKYVELRCDPISGHTALYWYRQSLGQGPEFLIYFQGTGAADDSGLPNDRFFAVRPEGSVSTLKIQRTERGDSAVYLCASSPTGRDTEAFFGQGTRLTVV.

The V call is TRBV12-5, the J call TRBJ1-4, with 7 nucleotides matching TRBD1. The CDR3 runs to 15 residues. Germline V gene sequence: CDR1 LGHNT, CDR2 FRNRAP. V gave up 2 bases and J gave up 5 bases; unmatched junction bases: 5. The CDR3 region has the DNA TGTGCTAGTGGTTTGCCGACAGGGAACAATGAAAAACTGTTTTTT. Encoded protein: CASGLPTGNNEKLFF. The full variable domain, rest sourced from reference TRBV12-5 and TRBJ1-4, is DARVTQTPRHKVTEMGQEVTMRCQPILGHNTVFWYRQTMMQGLELLAYFRNRAPLDDSGMPKDRFSAEMPDATLATLKIQPSEPRDSAVYFCASGLPTGNNEKLFFGSGTQLSVL.

About this clone itself: Other DNA sequences within the sample encode an identical CDR3. The genes are TRBV19 and TRBJ1-1; D is undetermined. Trimming stripped 3 bases from V and 1 base from J, with 6 bases between. Germline CDR1 LNHDA, CDR2 SQIVND (reference sequence). CDR3 length: 13 amino acids. This CDR3 is CASSIPGNTEAFF. The DNA of the CDR3 is TGTGCCAGTAGTATTCCCGGGAACACTGAAGCTTTCTTT.

V gene TRBV6-5 combines with J gene TRBJ2-5; the match to TRBD2 covers 7 bases. The CDR3 length is 14 residues. Trimming cost V 4 bases and J 4 bases; bases outside gene matches: 6. Germline V lookup: CDR1 MNHEY, CDR2 SVGAGI. CDR3 DNA: TGTGCCAGCAGTTCTCTAGCGGTTCCAGAGACCCAGTACTTC. Translating gives CASSSLAVPETQYF.

The chain is built from TRBV9 and TRBJ2-2; D is perhaps TRBD2 (6 bases). Between the trimmed V and J ends, which lost 3 bases and 2 bases, there was a span of 14 bases. Germline CDR1 SGDLS, CDR2 YYNGEE. This CDR3 is built from 16 residues. This CDR3 reads CASSGAGTPNTGELFF. DNA for the CDR3: TGTGCCAGCAGCGGGGCCGGGACTCCCAACACCGGGGAGCTGTTTTTT. Using reference TRBV9 and TRBJ2-2 for the parts outside the CDR3, the full variable domain is DSGVTQTPKHLITATGQRVTLRCSPRSGDLSVYWYQQSLDQGLQFLIQYYNGEERAKGNILERFSAQQFPDLHSELNLSSLELGDSALYFCASSGAGTPNTGELFFGEGSRLTVL.

This clone was observed a handful of times. The chain uses TRBV2 and TRBJ1-4; tentatively, D is TRBD1 (6 bases). Germline CDR1 and CDR2: SNHLY and FYNNEI. The V gene lost 6 bases and the J gene lost 8 bases, with 13 bases spanning the gap. The CDR3 sequence is 13 residues long. In DNA form, the CDR3 reads TGTGCCAGCAGGGAACAGGGTGGAGAAAAACTGTTTTTT. It is translated as CASREQGGEKLFF.

The V and J genes are TRBV6-2 or TRBV6-3 and TRBJ1-2; no clear D. V gave up 3 bases and J gave up 6 bases, with 8 bases separating them. CDR3 length: 12 amino acids. Germline V gives CDR1 MNHEY, CDR2 SVGEGT. CDR3 in amino acids: CASSYRGDGYTF. CDR3 sequence (DNA): TGTGCCAGCAGTTATAGAGGCGATGGCTACACCTTC.

The J gene is TRBJ2-5, the V gene TRBV19, with D possibly being TRBD2 (6 bases). V dropped 5 bases and J dropped 1 base, with 11 bases sitting between them. Germline V gene lookup returns CDR1 LNHDA and CDR2 SQIVND (reference sequence). This CDR3 contains 14 residues. CDR3 amino acids: CASSAGTAQETQYF. The CDR3 nucleotides are TGTGCCAGTAGTGCCGGGACTGCCCAAGAGACCCAGTACTTC. Full variable domain (rest looked up from reference TRBV19 and TRBJ2-5): DGGITQSPKYLFRKEGQNVTLSCEQNLNHDAMYWYRQDPGQGLRLIYYSQIVNDFQKGDIAEGYSVSREKKESFPLTVTSAQKNPTAFYLCASSAGTAQETQYFGPGTRLLVL.

V gene TRBV7-2 combines with J gene TRBJ2-7, with TRBD2 as a possible D gene (5 bases). Trimming stripped 1 base from V and 9 bases from J, with 10 bases between. This CDR3 has 12 residues. CDR1 is SGHTA and CDR2 is FQGNSA in the germline V gene. The CDR3 region is CASSLGRRGQYF. The CDR3 coding sequence is TGTGCCAGCAGCTTAGGGCGACGGGGGCAGTACTTC.

This clone was counted a single time. The rearrangement joins TRBV5-4 to TRBJ1-5, with TRBD1 identical over 9 bases. Germline loops: CDR1 SGHNT, CDR2 YYREEE (reference sequence). J lost 4 bases, V lost 4 bases, and 6 bases had no gene match. This CDR3 contains 15 residues. The CDR3 region is CASSISGTGNQPQHF. CDR3 bases: TGTGCCAGCAGCATATCCGGGACAGGGAATCAGCCCCAGCATTTT.

This chain links TRBV9 with TRBJ2-2, with TRBD2 matching 8 bases. The ends lost 4 bases at V and 3 bases at J; junction bases unmatched: 5. Germline V lookup: CDR1 SGDLS, CDR2 YYNGEE. The CDR3 spans 15 residues. CDR3 DNA: TGTGCCAGCAGCCGGGAGGGGAGGTACACCGGGGAGCTGTTTTTT. Its protein is CASSREGRYTGELFF.

V gene TRBV6-9 combines with J gene TRBJ2-2, with a possible D match to TRBD1 (6 bases). CDR3 length equals 14 residues. The ends were cut back, 11 bases at V and 0 bases at J, with 13 bases in the middle. The germline CDR1 and CDR2 sequences are MNHGY and SVAAGI. The CDR3: CARPQGTNTGELFF. Here the CDR3 DNA reads TGTGCCCGCCCACAGGGTACGAACACCGGGGAGCTGTTTTTT.

V and J are TRBV9 and TRBJ2-5, with D uncertain. The CDR3 is made up of 14 amino acids. The germline gives CDR1 SGDLS, CDR2 YYNGEE. The V and J ends lost 3 bases and 2 bases respectively, with 11 bases between them. Here the CDR3 reads CASSASGSQETQYF. The CDR3 nucleotides read TGTGCCAGCAGCGCATCCGGGTCTCAAGAGACCCAGTACTTC.

The chain combines TRBV18 with TRBJ2-1; 8 nucleotides match TRBD1. V trimming: 0 bases; J trimming: 7 bases; junction bases outside the gene matches: 5. The germline CDR1 and CDR2 sequences are KGHSH and LQKENI. The CDR3 loop spans 15 amino acids. The CDR3 DNA reads TGTGCCAGCTCACCACCTTTAAACAGGGGGAATGAGCAGTTCTTC. It translates to CASSPPLNRGNEQFF.

This clone was picked up a small number of times. This rearrangement joins TRBV10-3 to TRBJ1-2; maybe TRBD1 (5 bases). Trimming cost V 7 bases and J 7 bases, with 10 bases left between them. CDR1 ENHRY and CDR2 SYGVKD come from the germline V gene. The length of the CDR3 is 11 residues. The CDR3: CAITQGFGYTF. CDR3 coding DNA: TGTGCCATCACCCAGGGTTTTGGCTACACCTTC.

V is TRBV5-6 and J is TRBJ2-1, with 9 bases lining up with TRBD2. This CDR3 contains 18 residues. Germline-derived CDR1 and CDR2 are SGHDT and YYEEEE. With V trimmed by 0 bases and J by 8 bases, 15 bases remained unmatched. The DNA for the CDR3 is TGTGCCAGCAGCTTGGCTACGCGGACTAGCGACCTAGGCGATGAGCAGTTCTTC. It encodes CASSLATRTSDLGDEQFF.

This chain connects TRBV27 to TRBJ2-5, with 9 nucleotides matching TRBD1. The V segment lost 2 bases and the J segment 1 base; nucleotides outside the gene matches: 11. The CDR3 extends over 18 amino acids. Germline assignment: CDR1 MNHEY and CDR2 SMNVEV (reference sequence). In DNA, the CDR3 is TGTGCCAGCAGTTTAAATGGATGGGACAGGGACCCCCAAGAGACCCAGTACTTC. It encodes CASSLNGWDRDPQETQYF.

This CDR3 is CASSPGGQGFATQYF. CDR3 sequence (DNA): TGTGCCAGCAGCCCGGGGGGCCAAGGCTTCGCTACGCAGTATTTT. This chain joins TRBV7-2 and TRBJ2-3; D might be TRBD2 (7 bases). The germline V gene has CDR1 SGHTA and CDR2 FQGNSA. The CDR3 totals 15 residues. Trimming took off 5 bases at V and 8 bases at J, with 20 bases between the two ends.

In its sample, this clone was seen once. The chain couples TRBV24-1 to TRBJ1-2, with a weak D call TRBD1 (5 bases). Germline CDR1 reads KGHDR; CDR2 reads SFDVKD. V was cut by 5 bases and J by 4 bases, with 10 bases left in between. The CDR3 contains 13 residues. The DNA of the CDR3 is TGTGCCACCAGTGGGGGCAGAGGCTATGGCTACACCTTC. Translation gives CATSGGRGYGYTF.

The chain links TRBV28 to TRBJ2-7, with 11 bases matching TRBD2. The CDR3 is 16 residues long. Unmatched junction bases numbered 4, after V lost 2 bases and J lost 1 base. Germline V CDR1 and CDR2: MDHEN, SYDVKM. The CDR3 region is CASSLRGTSGSYEQYF. Here the CDR3 DNA reads TGTGCCAGCAGTTTAAGGGGGACTAGCGGTTCCTACGAGCAGTACTTC.

The rearrangement links TRBV6-1 to TRBJ2-1, with TRBD2 matching over 7 bases. The CDR3 totals 17 residues. The germline gives CDR1 MNHNS, CDR2 SASEGT. The V segment lost 4 bases and the J segment 5 bases; nucleotides outside the gene matches: 14. CDR3 sequence reads: CASSGEVRLAGNNEQFF. Written as DNA, the CDR3 is TGTGCCAGCAGTGGAGAGGTCCGACTAGCTGGCAACAATGAGCAGTTCTTC.

The chain recombines TRBV14 with TRBJ2-1; 9 positions match TRBD2. Germline trimming cut 5 bases from V and 1 base from J; bases unmatched to any gene: 12. The germline gives CDR1 SGHDN, CDR2 FVKESK. The length of the CDR3 is 18 residues. The CDR3 is CASSIIAGESTSYNEQFF. The CDR3, as DNA: TGTGCCAGCAGCATAATAGCGGGAGAAAGTACGTCCTACAATGAGCAGTTCTTC.

This clone was found once. V is TRBV30 and J is TRBJ1-2; D is uncertain. The CDR3 runs 13 residues. CDR1 and CDR2 (germline): GTSNPN, SVGIG (reference sequence). Trimming removed 4 bases from V and 5 bases from J, with 14 bases in between. Here the CDR3 DNA reads TGTGCCTGGACCTCGGGAGGCGGATATGGCTACACCTTC. Amino acid sequence: CAWTSGGGYGYTF.

V is TRBV19 and J is TRBJ1-6, with TRBD1 as a possible D gene (5 bases). The CDR3 runs to 14 residues. Trimming pared 3 bases from V and 7 bases from J, leaving 10 bases between. CDR1 LNHDA and CDR2 SQIVND come from the germline V gene (reference sequence). This CDR3 reads CASSMNGGNSPLHF. CDR3 bases: TGTGCCAGTAGTATGAACGGGGGAAATTCACCCCTCCACTTT.

This chain joins TRBV18 and TRBJ2-7; 7 bases are a match to TRBD2. The CDR3 runs 19 residues. J was trimmed by 4 bases and V by 0 bases; bases with no gene match: 18. Germline CDR1 KGHSH, CDR2 LQKENI. This CDR3 is CASSPPRLAFISGVYEQYF. In DNA form, the CDR3 reads TGTGCCAGCTCACCACCGAGACTAGCTTTTATTTCTGGTGTATACGAGCAGTACTTC.

The gene calls are TRBV3-1 (or the pseudogene TRBV3-2) and TRBJ1-5; a possible D gene is TRBD1 (6 bases). Germline loops: CDR1 LGHDT, CDR2 YNNKEL (reference sequence). V lost 1 base to trimming and J lost 7 bases, with 14 bases between them. This CDR3 comprises 15 residues. The CDR3 is CASSQAGQRRQPQHF. For the CDR3, the DNA is TGTGCCAGCAGCCAAGCGGGACAAAGAAGGCAGCCCCAGCATTTT.